This T cell receptor beta chain was retrieved from a study of cytomegalovirus exposure and HLA in healthy donors. Study-level background: Per a later analysis, the approximately 600 first-cohort and 100 to 150 validation repertoires shared one platform.

General study findings and limits: Listed as cytomegalovirus-associated were 164 TCR beta chains. Subsequent analysis of the 110 or so validation repertoires found a tendency for first-cohort TCR clusters to co-occur.

A note on this clone: Its antigen remains unknown.

TCRdb keeps only in-frame clones here, not all; method: immunoSEQ multiplex PCR. The sample has more than 80,000 clones, around 96% seen once. CDR3 length: 13 amino acids. Germline V gene lookup returns CDR1 MNHNY and CDR2 SVGAGI (reference sequence). Trimming took 5 bases from V and 0 from J, leaving 7 bases between them. The chain couples TRBV6-6 to TRBJ1-2; D is uncertain. What was sequenced was PBMCs. The clonotype was recovered from a woman in her late teens or twenties in good health and CMV-seronegative. CDR3 region: CASSIQTNYGYTF. The DNA of the CDR3 is TGTGCCAGCAGTATCCAAACTAACTATGGCTACACCTTC.